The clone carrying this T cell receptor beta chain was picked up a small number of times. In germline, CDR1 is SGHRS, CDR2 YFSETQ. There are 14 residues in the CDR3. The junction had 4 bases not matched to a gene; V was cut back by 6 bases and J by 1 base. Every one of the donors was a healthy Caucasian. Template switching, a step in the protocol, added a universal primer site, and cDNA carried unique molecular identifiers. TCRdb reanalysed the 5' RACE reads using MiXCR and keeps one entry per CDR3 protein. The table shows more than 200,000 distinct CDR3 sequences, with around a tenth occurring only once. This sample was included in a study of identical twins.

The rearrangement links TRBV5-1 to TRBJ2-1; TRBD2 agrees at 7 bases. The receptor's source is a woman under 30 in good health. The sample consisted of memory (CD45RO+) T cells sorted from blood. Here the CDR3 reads CASKLAGSYNEQFF. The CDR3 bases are TGCGCCAGCAAATTAGCGGGTTCCTACAATGAGCAGTTCTTC.